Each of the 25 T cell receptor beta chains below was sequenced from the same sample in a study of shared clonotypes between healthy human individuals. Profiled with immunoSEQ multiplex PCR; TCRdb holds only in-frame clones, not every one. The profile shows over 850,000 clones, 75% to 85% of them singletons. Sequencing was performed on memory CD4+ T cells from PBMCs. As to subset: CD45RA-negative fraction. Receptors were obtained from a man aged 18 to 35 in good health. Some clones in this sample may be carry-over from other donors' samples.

The chain's CDR3 is CASSLGDGKGKLFF. The CDR3, as DNA: TGTGCCAGCAGTCTAGGGGACGGGAAAGGAAAACTGTTTTTT. The chain links TRBV27 to TRBJ1-4, with TRBD1 as a possible D gene (5 bases). V dropped 5 bases and J dropped 10 bases, with 17 bases sitting between them. The germline V gene has CDR1 MNHEY and CDR2 SMNVEV (reference sequence). This CDR3 is 14 amino acids long.

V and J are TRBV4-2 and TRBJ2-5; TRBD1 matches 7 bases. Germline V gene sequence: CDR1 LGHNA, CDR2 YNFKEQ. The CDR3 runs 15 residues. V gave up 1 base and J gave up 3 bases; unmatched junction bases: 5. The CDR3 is CASSQGGTVEETQYF. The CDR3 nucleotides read TGTGCCAGCAGCCAAGGGGGGACAGTAGAAGAGACCCAGTACTTC.

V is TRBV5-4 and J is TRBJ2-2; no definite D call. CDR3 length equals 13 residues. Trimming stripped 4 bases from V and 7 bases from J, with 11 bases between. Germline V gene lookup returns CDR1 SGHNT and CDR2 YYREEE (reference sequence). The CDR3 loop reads CASSRARGGELFF. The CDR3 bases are TGTGCCAGCAGCCGGGCGCGAGGCGGGGAGCTGTTTTTT.

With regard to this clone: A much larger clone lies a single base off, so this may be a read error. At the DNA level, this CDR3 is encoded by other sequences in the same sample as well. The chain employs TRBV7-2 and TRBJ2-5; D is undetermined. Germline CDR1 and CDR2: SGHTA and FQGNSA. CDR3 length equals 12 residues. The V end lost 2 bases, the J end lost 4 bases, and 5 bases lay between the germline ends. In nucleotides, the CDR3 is TGTGCCAGCAGCTTAACGCGAGAGACCCAGTACTTC. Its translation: CASSLTRETQYF.

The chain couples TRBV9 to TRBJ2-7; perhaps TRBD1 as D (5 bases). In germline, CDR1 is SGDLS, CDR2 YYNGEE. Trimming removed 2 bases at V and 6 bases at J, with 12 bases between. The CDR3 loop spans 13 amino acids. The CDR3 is CASSVVQGGEQYF. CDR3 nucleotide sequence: TGTGCCAGCAGCGTGGTCCAGGGCGGCGAGCAGTACTTC.

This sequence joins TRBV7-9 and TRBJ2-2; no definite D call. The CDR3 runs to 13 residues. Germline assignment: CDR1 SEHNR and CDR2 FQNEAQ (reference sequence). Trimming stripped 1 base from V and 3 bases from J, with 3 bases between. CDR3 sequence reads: CASSLEDTGELFF. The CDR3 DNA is TGTGCCAGCAGCTTAGAGGACACCGGGGAGCTGTTTTTT.

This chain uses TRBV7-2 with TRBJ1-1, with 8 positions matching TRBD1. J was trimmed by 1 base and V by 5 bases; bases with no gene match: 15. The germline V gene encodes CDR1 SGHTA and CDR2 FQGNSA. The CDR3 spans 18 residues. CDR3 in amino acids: CASSEVGTGGGRNTEAFF. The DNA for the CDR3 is TGTGCCAGCAGCGAAGTAGGGACAGGCGGCGGGAGGAACACTGAAGCTTTCTTT.

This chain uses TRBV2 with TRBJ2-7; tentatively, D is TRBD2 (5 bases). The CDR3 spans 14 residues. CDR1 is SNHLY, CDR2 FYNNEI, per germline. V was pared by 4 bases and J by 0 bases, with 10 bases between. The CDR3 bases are TGTGCCAGCAGTGGGGCTAGCAGCTCCTACGAGCAGTACTTC. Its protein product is CASSGASSSYEQYF.

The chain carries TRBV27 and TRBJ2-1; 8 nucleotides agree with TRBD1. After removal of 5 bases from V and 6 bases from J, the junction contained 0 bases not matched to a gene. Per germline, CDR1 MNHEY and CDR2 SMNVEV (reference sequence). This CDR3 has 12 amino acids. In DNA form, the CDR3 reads TGTGCCAGCAGTCAGGGGGCCAATGAGCAGTTCTTC. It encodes CASSQGANEQFF.

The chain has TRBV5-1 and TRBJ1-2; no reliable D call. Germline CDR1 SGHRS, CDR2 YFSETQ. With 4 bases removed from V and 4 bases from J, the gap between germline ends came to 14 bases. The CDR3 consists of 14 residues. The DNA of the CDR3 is TGCGCCAGCAGCCCAGGTCGGCGGATCTATGGCTACACCTTC. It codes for CASSPGRRIYGYTF.

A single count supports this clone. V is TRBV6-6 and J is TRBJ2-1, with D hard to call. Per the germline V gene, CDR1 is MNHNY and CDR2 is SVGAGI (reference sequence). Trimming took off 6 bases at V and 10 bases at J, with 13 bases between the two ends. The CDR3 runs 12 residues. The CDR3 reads CASSPPTREQFF. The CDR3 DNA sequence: TGTGCCAGCAGCCCACCTACTCGGGAGCAGTTCTTC.

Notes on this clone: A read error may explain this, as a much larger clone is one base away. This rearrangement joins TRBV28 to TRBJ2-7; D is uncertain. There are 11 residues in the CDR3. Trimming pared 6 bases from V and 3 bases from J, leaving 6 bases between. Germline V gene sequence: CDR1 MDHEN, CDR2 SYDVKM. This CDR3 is CASSRNYEQYF. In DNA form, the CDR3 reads TGTGCCAGCAGCCGCAACTACGAGCAGTACTTC.

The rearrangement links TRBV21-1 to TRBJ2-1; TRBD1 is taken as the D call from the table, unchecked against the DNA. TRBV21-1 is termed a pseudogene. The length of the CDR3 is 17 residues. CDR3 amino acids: CASSKVGDRGVYNEQFF. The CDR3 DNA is TGTGCCAGCAGCAAAGTGGGGGACAGGGGAGTCTACAATGAGCAGTTCTTC.

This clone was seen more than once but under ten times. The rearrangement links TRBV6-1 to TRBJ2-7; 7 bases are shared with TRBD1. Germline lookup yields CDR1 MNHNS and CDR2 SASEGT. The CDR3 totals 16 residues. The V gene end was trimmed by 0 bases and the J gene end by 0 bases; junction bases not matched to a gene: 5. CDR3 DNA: TGTGCCAGCAGTGAAGCGCGCAGGGGGATCTCCTACGAGCAGTACTTC. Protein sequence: CASSEARRGISYEQYF.

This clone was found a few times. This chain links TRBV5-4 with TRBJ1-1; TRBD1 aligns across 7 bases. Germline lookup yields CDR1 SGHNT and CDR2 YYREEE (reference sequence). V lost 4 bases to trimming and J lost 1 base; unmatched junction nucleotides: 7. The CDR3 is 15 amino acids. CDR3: CASSPQTGTNTEAFF. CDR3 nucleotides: TGTGCCAGCAGCCCCCAGACAGGGACGAACACTGAAGCTTTCTTT.

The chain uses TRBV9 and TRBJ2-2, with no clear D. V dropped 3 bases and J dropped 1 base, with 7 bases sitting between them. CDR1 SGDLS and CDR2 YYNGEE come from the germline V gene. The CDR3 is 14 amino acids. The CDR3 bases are TGTGCCAGCAGCGCCCGGGTGAACACCGGGGAGCTGTTTTTT. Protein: CASSARVNTGELFF.

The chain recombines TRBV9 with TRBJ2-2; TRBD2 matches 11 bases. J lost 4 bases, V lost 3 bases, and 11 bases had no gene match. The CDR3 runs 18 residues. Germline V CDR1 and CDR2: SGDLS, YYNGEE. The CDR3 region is CASSGLRTSGSSTGELFF. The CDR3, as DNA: TGTGCCAGCAGCGGACTAAGGACTAGCGGGTCGAGCACCGGGGAGCTGTTTTTT.

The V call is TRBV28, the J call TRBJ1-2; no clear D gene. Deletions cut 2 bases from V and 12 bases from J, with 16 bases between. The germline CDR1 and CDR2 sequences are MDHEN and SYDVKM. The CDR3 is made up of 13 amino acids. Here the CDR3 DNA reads TGTGCCAGCAGTTTAACAGCCATAAGAGTCAACACCTTC. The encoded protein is CASSLTAIRVNTF.

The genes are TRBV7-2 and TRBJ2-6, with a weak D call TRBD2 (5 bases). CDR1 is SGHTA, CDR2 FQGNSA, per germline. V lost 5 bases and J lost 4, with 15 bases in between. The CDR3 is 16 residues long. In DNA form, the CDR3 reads TGTGCCAGCAGCCAAGCCCGGGGTAGGGGGGCCAACGTCCTGACTTTC. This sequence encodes CASSQARGRGANVLTF.

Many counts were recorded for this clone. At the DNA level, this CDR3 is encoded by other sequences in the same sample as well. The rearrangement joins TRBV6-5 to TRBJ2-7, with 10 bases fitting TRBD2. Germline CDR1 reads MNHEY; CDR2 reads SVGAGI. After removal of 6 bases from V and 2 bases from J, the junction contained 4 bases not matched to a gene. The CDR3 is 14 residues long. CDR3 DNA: TGTGCCAGCAGCCGGACTAGCGGCCCCTACGAGCAGTACTTC. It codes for CASSRTSGPYEQYF.

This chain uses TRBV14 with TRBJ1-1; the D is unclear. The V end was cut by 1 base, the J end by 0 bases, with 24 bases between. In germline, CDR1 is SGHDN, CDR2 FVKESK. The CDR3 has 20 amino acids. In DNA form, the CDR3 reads TGTGCCAGCAGCCAAGTGCCCAGGTATGTCCGGTTTGGGATGAACACTGAAGCTTTCTTT. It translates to CASSQVPRYVRFGMNTEAFF.

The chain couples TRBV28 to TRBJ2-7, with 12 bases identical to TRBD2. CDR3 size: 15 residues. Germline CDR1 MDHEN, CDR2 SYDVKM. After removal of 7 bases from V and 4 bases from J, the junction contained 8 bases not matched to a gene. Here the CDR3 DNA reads TGTGCCAGCACAGATACTAGCGGGAGGCGGTACGAGCAGTACTTC. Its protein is CASTDTSGRRYEQYF. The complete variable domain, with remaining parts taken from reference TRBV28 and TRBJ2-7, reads DVKVTQSSRYLVKRTGEKVFLECVQDMDHENMFWYRQDPGLGLRLIYFSYDVKMKEKGDIPEGYSVSREKKERFSLILESASTNQTSMYLCASTDTSGRRYEQYFGPGTRLTVT.

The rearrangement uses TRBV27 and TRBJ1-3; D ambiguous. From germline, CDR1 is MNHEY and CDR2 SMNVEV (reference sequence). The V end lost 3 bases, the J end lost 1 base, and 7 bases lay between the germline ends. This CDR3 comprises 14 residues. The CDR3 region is CASSFSESGNTIYF. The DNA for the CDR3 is TGTGCCAGCAGTTTCTCGGAATCTGGAAACACCATATATTTT.

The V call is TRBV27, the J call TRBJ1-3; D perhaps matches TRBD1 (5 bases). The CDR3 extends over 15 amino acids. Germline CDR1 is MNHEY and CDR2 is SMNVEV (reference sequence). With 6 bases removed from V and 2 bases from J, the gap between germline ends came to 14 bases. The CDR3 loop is CASRTSGGAGNTIYF. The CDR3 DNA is TGTGCCAGCAGAACCTCGGGGGGGGCTGGAAACACCATATATTTT.

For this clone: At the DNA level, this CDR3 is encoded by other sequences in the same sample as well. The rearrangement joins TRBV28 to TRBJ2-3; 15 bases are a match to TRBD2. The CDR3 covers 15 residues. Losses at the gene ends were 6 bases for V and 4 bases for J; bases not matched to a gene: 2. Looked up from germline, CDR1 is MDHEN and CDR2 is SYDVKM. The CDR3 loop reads CASSGLAGGADTQYF. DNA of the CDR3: TGTGCCAGCAGCGGACTAGCGGGAGGGGCAGATACGCAGTATTTT.